The source of this T cell receptor (beta chain) is a study of identical twins. Regarding the study as a whole: Zero-insertion findings could be partly confounded by invariant cells (MAIT and iNKT cells).

MiXCR, run by TCRdb on the 5' RACE reads, gives a single entry per CDR3 protein. The sample yields roughly 480,000 distinct CDR3 sequences, approximately 24% seen once. Of note for this clonotype: Its antigen is still unknown.

Each donor was a healthy Caucasian. This CDR3 contains 15 residues. V dropped 6 bases and J dropped 8; count of bases not matched to a gene: 10. Germline assignment: CDR1 SNHLY and CDR2 FYNNEI. This sample also appeared in a second study, on T cells expressing NK-cell markers.

The receptor's source is a woman under 30 in good health. Sequenced sample: CD4+ T cells sorted from blood. The rearrangement joins TRBV2 to TRBJ2-1, with 10 positions matching TRBD1. The CDR3 reads CASRSWTGGIYEQFF. As DNA, the CDR3 is TGTGCCAGCAGGTCTTGGACAGGGGGAATTTATGAGCAGTTCTTC.